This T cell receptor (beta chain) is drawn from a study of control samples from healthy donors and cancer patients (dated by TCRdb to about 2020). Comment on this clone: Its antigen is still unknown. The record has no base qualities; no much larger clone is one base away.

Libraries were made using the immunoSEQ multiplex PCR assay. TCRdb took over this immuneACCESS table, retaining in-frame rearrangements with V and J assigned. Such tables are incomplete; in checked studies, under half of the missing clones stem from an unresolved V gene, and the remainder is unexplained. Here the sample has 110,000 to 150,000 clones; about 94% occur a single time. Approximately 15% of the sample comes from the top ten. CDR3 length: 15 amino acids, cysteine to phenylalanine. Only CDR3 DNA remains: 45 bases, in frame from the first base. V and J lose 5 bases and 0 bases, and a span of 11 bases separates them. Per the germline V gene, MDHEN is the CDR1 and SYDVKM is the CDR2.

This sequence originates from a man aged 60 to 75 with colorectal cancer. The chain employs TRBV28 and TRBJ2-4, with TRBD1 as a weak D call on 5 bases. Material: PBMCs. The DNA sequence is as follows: TGTGCCAGCAGTGCAGGGATTCTAGCCAAAAACATTCAGTACTTC. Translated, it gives CASSAGILAKNIQYF.